This T cell receptor beta chain stems from a study of blood T cell repertoires in COVID-19 (dated by TCRdb to 2019 to 2021). Broadly, across the study: Samples from collaborators originated in the United States, Italy and Spain and spanned both the acute and convalescent phases of COVID-19. The prospective study material was composed of cDNA or gDNA derived from T cells, B-cell-depleted T cells, or PBMCs. Deeply sampled blood TCRbeta repertoires from subjects exposed to, actively infected with, or recovered from COVID-19 were included in the dataset. A freely available public database, intended as a resource for researchers studying the immune response to SARS-CoV-2, is where the repertoires were released. The samples were drawn from two sources: the first 160 participants of the ongoing ImmuneRACE study, and 950 to 1,500 subjects contributed by 6 global collaborators. Sample metadata almost always included a de-identified subject ID, COVID-19 status, age in years and sex. HLA class I and class II types, where available, came from metadata supplied by the sample provider rather than from assay-based typing. Study-level results and caveats: The quantity of clinical and demographic metadata differed by source and by participant and was supplied without curation.

The immunoSEQ Assay, a bias-controlled multiplex PCR, was used to amplify TCRbeta CDR3 regions from genomic DNA. The paper's processing steps were these. Nucleated cell counts per sample were estimated from amplification of reference gene primers within the assay. Sequence reads were collapsed and filtered to measure the absolute abundance of every unique TCRbeta CDR3 rearrangement. For each sample, productive Simpson clonality was calculated as the square root of Simpson's diversity index over productive rearrangements. This immuneACCESS table, as held by TCRdb, lists in-frame sequences with V and J called but not all clones. Of the missing ones, under half trace to an unresolved V gene in checked studies; the others have no known cause. The V and J calls and the clone size are those of that table, but D and trimming were determined from the DNA. In all, the sample holds approximately 270,000 clones, and approximately 88% of those were seen once. Of the sample, 2% to 2.5% falls within the top ten clones.

Notes on this clone: Its target antigen remains unknown. No base qualities exist here, and no much larger clone lies one base off it.

Whole blood was collected in K2EDTA tubes by collaborating institutions according to the institutions' own protocols. For TCRbeta analysis, collaborators shipped samples in one of three forms: frozen whole blood, isolated PBMCs, or DNA extracted from either of those sample types. The CDR3 spans 14 residues, from the cysteine through the phenylalanine. The CDR3 DNA has 42 bases and is translated from base 1. Clipping removes 5 bases from V and 5 bases from J, with 7 as the unmatched junction base count. From a lookup of the germline V gene (reference sequence), CDR1 and CDR2 are GTSNPN and SVGIG. The chain is encoded by TRBV30 joined to TRBJ2-1, with 9 bases in between that match TRBD1. The TCR sequence derives from a man over 45 with acute or convalescent COVID-19. The sample consisted of peripheral blood. The sequence in DNA is TGTGCCTGGGGACGACAGGGGGGAGACAATGAGCAGTTCTTC. Translation gives CAWGRQGGDNEQFF.